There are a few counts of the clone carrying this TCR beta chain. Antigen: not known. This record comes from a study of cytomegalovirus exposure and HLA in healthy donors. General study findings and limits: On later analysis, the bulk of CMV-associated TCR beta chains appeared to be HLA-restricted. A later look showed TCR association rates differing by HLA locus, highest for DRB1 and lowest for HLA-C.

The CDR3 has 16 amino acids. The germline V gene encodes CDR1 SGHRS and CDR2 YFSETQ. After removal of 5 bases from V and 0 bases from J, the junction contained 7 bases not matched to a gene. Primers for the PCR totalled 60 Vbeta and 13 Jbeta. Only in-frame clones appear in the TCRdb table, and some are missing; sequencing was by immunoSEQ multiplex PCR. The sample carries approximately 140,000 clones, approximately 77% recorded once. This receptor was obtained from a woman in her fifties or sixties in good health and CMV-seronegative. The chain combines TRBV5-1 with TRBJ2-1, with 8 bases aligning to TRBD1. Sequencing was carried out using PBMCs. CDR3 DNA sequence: TGCGCCAGCAGGGCCAGGGGGCCCAGCTCCTACAATGAGCAGTTCTTC. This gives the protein CASRARGPSSYNEQFF.